Given below is one T cell receptor (beta chain) in context. The antigen is not known. This sample is drawn from a study of T cell repertoires in cytomegalovirus infection. The overall study: Alongside well-studied HLA-B-restricted CMV epitopes, recently identified HLA-C-restricted CMV epitopes were also used.

TCRdb independently ran MiXCR on the reads; one entry per CDR3 protein. The sample has some 900,000 distinct CDR3 sequences; 32% are singletons. V shed 4 bases and J 2 bases; nucleotides not matched to a gene: 5. In germline, CDR1 is MNHEY, CDR2 SVGEGT. This CDR3 spans 15 amino acids. Study-level points and caveats: HLA-C-restricted CMV-specific TCR beta clonotypes were dominant in the ex vivo response.

The receptor's source is a human donor in good health (CMV status not recorded). Some clones in this sample may be carry-over from other donors' samples. The sample here was cultured CD8+ T cells from PBMCs, taken from culture after CMV antigen stimulation. The chain combines TRBV6-2 or TRBV6-3 with TRBJ2-1, with 7 bases lining up with TRBD2. CDR3 sequence (DNA): TGTGCCAGCAGTTGGCTAGCGGACCCCTACAATGAGCAGTTCTTC. Translating gives CASSWLADPYNEQFF.